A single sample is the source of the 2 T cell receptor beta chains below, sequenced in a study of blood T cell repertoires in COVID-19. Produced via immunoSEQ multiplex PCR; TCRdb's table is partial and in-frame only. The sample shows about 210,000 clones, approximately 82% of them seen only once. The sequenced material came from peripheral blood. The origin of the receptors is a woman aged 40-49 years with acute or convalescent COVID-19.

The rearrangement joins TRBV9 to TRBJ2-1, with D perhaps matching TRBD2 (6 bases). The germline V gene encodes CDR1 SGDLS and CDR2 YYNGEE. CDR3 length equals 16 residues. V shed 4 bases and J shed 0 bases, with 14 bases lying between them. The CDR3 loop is CASSPRTGSSYNEQFF. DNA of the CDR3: TGTGCCAGCAGCCCCCGGACCGGGAGCTCCTACAATGAGCAGTTCTTC.

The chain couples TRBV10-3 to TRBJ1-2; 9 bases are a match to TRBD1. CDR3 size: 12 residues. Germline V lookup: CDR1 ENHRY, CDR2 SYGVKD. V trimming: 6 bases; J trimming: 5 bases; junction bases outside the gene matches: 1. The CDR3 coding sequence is TGTGCCATCAGCGACAGGGGGTATGGCTACACCTTC. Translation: CAISDRGYGYTF.